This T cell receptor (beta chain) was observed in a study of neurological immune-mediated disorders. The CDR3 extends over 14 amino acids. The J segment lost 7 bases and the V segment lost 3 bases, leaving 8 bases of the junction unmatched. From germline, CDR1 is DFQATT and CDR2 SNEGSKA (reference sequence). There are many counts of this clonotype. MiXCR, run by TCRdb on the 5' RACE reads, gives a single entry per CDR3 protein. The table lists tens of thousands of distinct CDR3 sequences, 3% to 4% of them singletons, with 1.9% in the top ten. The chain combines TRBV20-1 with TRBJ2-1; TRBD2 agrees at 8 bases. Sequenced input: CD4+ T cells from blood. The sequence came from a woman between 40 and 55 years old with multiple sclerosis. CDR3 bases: TGCAGTGCTAGGGCGGGGGGCAGTGGGAATGAGCAGTTCTTC. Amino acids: CSARAGGSGNEQFF.